This T cell receptor beta chain was found in a study of neurological immune-mediated disorders. By frequency in the sample, this clonotype is medium-sized. Trimming left V 2 bases short and J 9 bases short, with 15 bases between. Germline V gives CDR1 SGHRS, CDR2 YFSETQ. This CDR3 spans 14 amino acids. TCRdb used MiXCR to reprocess the 5' RACE reads, holding one entry per CDR3 protein. The table has about 79,000 distinct CDR3 sequences, 11% to 15% seen once. Sequencing used PBMCs. The receptor's source is a woman between 45 and 60 years old in good health. The J gene is TRBJ2-1, the V gene TRBV5-1; the D is unclear. CDR3 protein: CASSFGIASGEQFF. CDR3 DNA: TGCGCCAGCAGCTTCGGTATAGCAAGTGGTGAGCAGTTCTTC.